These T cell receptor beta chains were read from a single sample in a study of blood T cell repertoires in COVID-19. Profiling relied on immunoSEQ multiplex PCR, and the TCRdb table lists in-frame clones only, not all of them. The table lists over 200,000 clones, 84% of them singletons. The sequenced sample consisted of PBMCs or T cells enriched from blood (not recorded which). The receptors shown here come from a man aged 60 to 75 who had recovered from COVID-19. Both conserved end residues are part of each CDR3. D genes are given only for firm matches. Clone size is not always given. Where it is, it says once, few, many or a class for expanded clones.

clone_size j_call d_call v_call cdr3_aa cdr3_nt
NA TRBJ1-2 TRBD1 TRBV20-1 CSAGTGQPKNF TGCAGTGCCGGGACAGGACAGCCTAAAAACTTC
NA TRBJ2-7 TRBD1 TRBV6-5 CASSYEGASSYEQYF TGTGCCAGCAGTTACGAGGGGGCCAGCTCCTACGAGCAGTACTTC
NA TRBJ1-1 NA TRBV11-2 CASSYMRGNTEAFF TGTGCCAGCAGTTACATGCGGGGGAACACTGAAGCTTTCTTT
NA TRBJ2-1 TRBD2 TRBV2 CASDPGWRGKGSYNEQFF TGTGCCAGCGATCCCGGGTGGCGGGGGAAAGGCTCCTACAATGAGCAGTTCTTC
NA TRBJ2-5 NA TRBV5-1 CASSPLVEETQYF TGCGCCAGCAGCCCCCTGGTGGAGGAGACCCAGTACTTC
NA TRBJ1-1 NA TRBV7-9 CASSLGAGDMNTEAFF TGTGCCAGCAGCTTAGGGGCAGGGGACATGAACACTGAAGCTTTCTTT
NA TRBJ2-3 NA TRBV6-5 CASSRFRDSDTQYF TGTGCCAGCAGTAGATTCCGGGATTCAGATACGCAGTATTTT
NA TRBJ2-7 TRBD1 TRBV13 CASSFGQGSEQYF TGTGCCAGCAGCTTTGGACAGGGGTCCGAGCAGTACTTC
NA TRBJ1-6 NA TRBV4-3 CASSQRNSPLHF TGCGCCAGCAGCCAGAGAAATTCACCCCTCCACTTT
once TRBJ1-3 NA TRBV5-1 CASSQATGGSGNTIYF TGCGCCAGCAGCCAAGCGACCGGAGGCTCTGGAAACACCATATATTTT
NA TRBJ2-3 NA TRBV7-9 CASSLSGDGTDTQYF TGTGCCAGCAGCTTGAGCGGTGACGGCACAGATACGCAGTATTTT
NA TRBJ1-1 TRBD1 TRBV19 CASSTGTGGNTEAFF TGTGCCAGTAGTACCGGGACAGGGGGCAACACTGAAGCTTTCTTT
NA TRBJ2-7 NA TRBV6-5 CATSIVGAYEQYF TGTGCCACCAGCATCGTTGGAGCCTACGAGCAGTACTTC
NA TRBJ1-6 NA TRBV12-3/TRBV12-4 CASSTGYNSPLHF TGTGCCAGCAGTACAGGGTATAATTCACCCCTCCACTTT
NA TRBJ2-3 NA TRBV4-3 CASSQDLRSTDTQYF TGCGCCAGCAGCCAAGATCTACGGAGCACAGATACGCAGTATTTT
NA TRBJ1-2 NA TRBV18 CASSPTANYGYTF TGTGCCAGCTCACCCACAGCTAACTATGGCTACACCTTC
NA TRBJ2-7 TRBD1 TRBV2 CASSEGTGGIEQYF TGTGCCAGCAGTGAAGGGACAGGGGGCATCGAGCAGTACTTC
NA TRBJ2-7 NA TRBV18 CASSAGQTSSYEQYF TGTGCCAGCTCAGCGGGACAGACCAGCTCCTACGAGCAGTACTTC
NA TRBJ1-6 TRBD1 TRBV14 CASSQGRTGSFSPLHF TGTGCCAGCAGCCAAGGAAGGACAGGGTCTTTTTCACCCCTCCACTTT
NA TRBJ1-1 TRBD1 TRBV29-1 CSVVRGQRGTEAFF TGCAGCGTTGTCAGGGGGCAACGAGGGACTGAAGCTTTCTTT
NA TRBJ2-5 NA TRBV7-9 CASSLGDSQETQYF TGTGCCAGCAGCTTAGGGGACTCCCAAGAGACCCAGTACTTC
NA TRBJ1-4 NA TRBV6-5 CASSRRGLLNEKLFF TGTGCCAGCAGTCGAAGAGGACTCCTAAATGAAAAACTGTTTTTT
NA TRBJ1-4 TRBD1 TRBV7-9 CASVPGQANEKLFF TGTGCCAGTGTACCGGGACAGGCTAATGAAAAACTGTTTTTT
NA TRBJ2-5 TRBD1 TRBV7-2 CASSLEASGGLETQYF TGTGCCAGCAGCTTAGAAGCTTCAGGGGGTTTAGAGACCCAGTACTTC
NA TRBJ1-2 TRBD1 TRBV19 CASSRDRGYYTF TGTGCCAGTAGTAGGGACAGGGGTTACTACACCTTC
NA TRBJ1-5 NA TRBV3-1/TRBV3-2 CASSLGGFWGGNQPQHF TGTGCCAGCAGCCTGGGGGGGTTTTGGGGAGGAAATCAGCCCCAGCATTTT
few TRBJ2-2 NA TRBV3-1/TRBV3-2 CASSQVRGNTGELFF TGTGCCAGCAGCCAAGTTAGGGGGAACACCGGGGAGCTGTTTTTT
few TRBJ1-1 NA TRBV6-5 CASSKSDSNTEAFF TGTGCCAGCAGTAAGTCGGACAGCAACACTGAAGCTTTCTTT
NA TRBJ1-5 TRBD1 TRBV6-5 CAASGTGVGQPQHF TGTGCCGCCTCCGGGACAGGGGTTGGTCAGCCCCAGCATTTT
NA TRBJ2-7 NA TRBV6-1 CASSEVGRDYEQYF TGTGCCAGCAGTGAAGTAGGCAGGGACTACGAGCAGTACTTC
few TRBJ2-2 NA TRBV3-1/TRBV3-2 CASSAELTRAGELFF TGTGCCAGCAGCGCTGAATTGACTCGCGCCGGGGAGCTGTTTTTT
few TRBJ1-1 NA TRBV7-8 CASSLQGGNTEAFF TGTGCCAGCAGCTTACAGGGTGGGAACACTGAAGCTTTCTTT
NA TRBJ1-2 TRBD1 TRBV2 CASSYGTGVTNYGYTF TGTGCCAGCAGTTATGGGACAGGGGTTACTAACTATGGCTACACCTTC
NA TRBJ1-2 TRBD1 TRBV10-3 CAISIGQGNYGYTF TGTGCCATCAGTATAGGACAGGGTAACTATGGCTACACCTTC
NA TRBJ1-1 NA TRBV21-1 CASSKGGTFRNRNTEAFF TGTGCCAGCAGCAAAGGAGGAACATTCCGGAACCGGAACACTGAAGCTTTCTTT
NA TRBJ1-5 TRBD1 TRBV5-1 CASSLAGGFQPQHF TGCGCCAGCAGCTTGGCAGGGGGCTTTCAGCCCCAGCATTTT
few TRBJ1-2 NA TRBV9 CASSPRQSNYGYTF TGTGCCAGCAGCCCCAGACAGTCTAACTATGGCTACACCTTC
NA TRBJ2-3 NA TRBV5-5 CASSLGEQTDTQYF TGTGCCAGCAGCTTGGGAGAACAGACAGATACGCAGTATTTT
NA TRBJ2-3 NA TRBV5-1 CASSDPQLGARTDTQYF TGCGCCAGCAGCGATCCGCAATTGGGGGCTAGAACAGATACGCAGTATTTT
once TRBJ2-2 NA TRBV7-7 CASSPTANGELFF TGTGCTAGCAGCCCCACAGCTAACGGGGAGCTGTTTTTT
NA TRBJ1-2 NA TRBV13 CASSPGRAYYGYTF TGTGCCAGCAGCCCCGGCAGGGCATACTATGGCTACACCTTC
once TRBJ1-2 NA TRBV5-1 CASSLETGPGYGYTF TGCGCCAGCAGCTTGGAAACAGGCCCGGGCTATGGCTACACCTTC
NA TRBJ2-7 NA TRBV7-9 CASSLARKRVAYEQYF TGTGCCAGCAGCTTAGCGCGGAAGAGGGTTGCCTACGAGCAGTACTTC
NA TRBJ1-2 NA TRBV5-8 CASSSQGGLGYTF TGTGCCAGCAGCTCGCAGGGTGGGCTTGGCTACACCTTC
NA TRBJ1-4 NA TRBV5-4 CASSYRQDRNEKLFF TGTGCCAGCAGCTATAGACAGGACCGTAATGAAAAACTGTTTTTT
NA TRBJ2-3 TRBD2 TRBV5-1 CASSKTSGGAVWDTQYF TGCGCCAGCAGCAAGACTAGCGGGGGGGCTGTGTGGGATACGCAGTATTTT
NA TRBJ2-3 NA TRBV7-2 CASSPRGGLTQYF TGTGCCAGCAGCCCAAGGGGGGGCTTAACGCAGTATTTT
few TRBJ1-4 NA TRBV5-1 CASGLGEGGEKLFF TGCGCCAGCGGGCTAGGGGAAGGTGGTGAAAAACTGTTTTTT